This T cell receptor (beta chain) was obtained from a study of memory CD4+ T cells and cytomegalovirus serostatus. Study background: Of the healthy Belgian adults, 9 were CMV seropositive and about 24 seronegative.

Single viable CD3+CD4+CD8-CD45RO+ cells were sorted as the memory CD4+ T cells. Donors' CMV status reflects serum IgG against pp150, pp28, p38, p52. General study findings and limits: The CMV-associated TCR signature appears largely within the CD4+ memory repertoire.

Details on this clone: Its antigen is not identified.

Sequenced by immunoSEQ multiplex PCR; TCRdb stores in-frame clones only, minus some. Of 50,000 to 55,000 clones in the sample, under 80% were seen once. This CDR3 is built from 16 residues. CDR1 and CDR2 from the germline V gene are MDHEN and SYDVKM. Trimming removed 3 bases from V and 2 bases from J, with 16 bases in between. This clonotype originated in an adult in good health and CMV-seronegative. The chain employs TRBV28 and TRBJ1-2; a weak D match, TRBD1 (5 bases). The sample consisted of memory CD4+ T cells from blood. CDR3 residues: CASSFRTLEGNYGYTF. In DNA form, the CDR3 reads TGTGCCAGCAGTTTTCGCACATTGGAGGGGAACTATGGCTACACCTTC.